Each of the 8 T cell receptor beta chains below was sequenced from the same sample in a study of T cell changes during pregnancy in multiple sclerosis. The data were produced by immunoSEQ multiplex PCR, yet TCRdb's version contains in-frame clones alone and is incomplete. The sample lists tens of thousands of clones, roughly nine tenths occurring once. Sequenced material: peripheral blood, taken in the third trimester of pregnancy. The receptors were gathered from a female donor in good health, enrolled as a control in a pregnancy study.

This clone has just one count. This chain joins TRBV25-1 and TRBJ2-5; no definite D call. CDR3 size: 15 residues. Germline V gives CDR1 MGHDK, CDR2 SYGVNS. Trimming took off 4 bases at V and 3 bases at J, with 15 bases between the two ends. CDR3 loop: CASSVTGGTKETQYF. The CDR3, as DNA: TGTGCCAGCAGTGTAACTGGCGGCACCAAAGAGACCCAGTACTTC.

The chain couples TRBV9 to TRBJ2-6, with D perhaps matching TRBD1 (5 bases). Germline lookup yields CDR1 SGDLS and CDR2 YYNGEE. V gave up 3 bases and J gave up 0 bases, with 10 bases separating them. This CDR3 has 16 amino acids. CDR3 residues: CASSERQSSGANVLTF. The CDR3, as DNA: TGTGCCAGCAGCGAACGACAGAGCTCTGGGGCCAACGTCCTGACTTTC.

The rearrangement joins TRBV4-3 to TRBJ2-7; 10 nucleotides match TRBD2. There are 15 residues in the CDR3. Germline lookup yields CDR1 LGHNA and CDR2 YSLEER. V was pared by 4 bases and J by 5 bases, with 8 bases of the junction left unmatched. The CDR3 spells CASSLQIAGGNEQYF. DNA for the CDR3: TGCGCCAGCAGCCTCCAGATAGCGGGAGGTAACGAGCAGTACTTC.

The CDR3 sequence: CASSAGTGITEAFF. Here the CDR3 DNA reads TGTGCCAGCAGCGCCGGGACAGGGATCACTGAAGCTTTCTTT. The rearrangement links TRBV7-8 to TRBJ1-1, with 9 nucleotides matching TRBD1. The CDR3 has 14 amino acids. Looked up from germline, CDR1 is SGHVS and CDR2 is FQNEAQ. V lost 5 bases to trimming and J lost 4 bases; unmatched junction nucleotides: 5.

The CDR3 sequence is CASSVEPRGRLVKLFF. CDR3 DNA sequence: TGTGCCAGCAGCGTAGAACCCAGGGGGCGGTTGGTAAAGCTGTTTTTT. The genes are TRBV9 and TRBJ2-2; 8 bases fit TRBD1. CDR1 and CDR2 from the germline V gene are SGDLS and YYNGEE. Trimming took 0 bases from V and 12 from J; bases not matched to a gene: 13. The CDR3 is made up of 16 amino acids.

The J gene is TRBJ1-4, the V gene TRBV18; D is ambiguous. Trimming cost V 6 bases and J 2 bases, with 13 bases left between them. The CDR3 has 15 amino acids. The germline gives CDR1 KGHSH, CDR2 LQKENI. The CDR3 DNA sequence: TGTGCCAGCTCCCTTAATACGGGGACTAATGAAAAACTGTTTTTT. Its translation: CASSLNTGTNEKLFF.

The chain couples TRBV5-4 to TRBJ2-2; D might be TRBD1 (6 bases). The germline V gene encodes CDR1 SGHNT and CDR2 YYREEE (reference sequence). The CDR3 contains 14 residues. Trimming removed 4 bases at V and 5 bases at J, with 12 bases between. The CDR3 DNA reads as TGTGCCAGCAGCGTTCTTACAGGGACCGGGGAGCTGTTTTTT. It codes for CASSVLTGTGELFF.

The chain recombines TRBV29-1 with TRBJ1-3, with no clear D. Germline CDR1 SQVTM, CDR2 ANQGSEA. Trimming took 3 bases from V and 0 from J, leaving 6 bases between them. The CDR3 length is 13 residues. CDR3 sequence: CSVERDSGNTIYF. The CDR3 region has the DNA TGCAGCGTTGAGAGGGACTCTGGAAACACCATATATTTT.